These T cell receptor beta chains were read from a single sample in a study of identical twins. TCRdb ran MiXCR on the 5' RACE reads and lists one entry per CDR3 protein. Among about 890,000 distinct CDR3 sequences listed, roughly an eighth were seen once. These data also featured in a second study, about yellow fever vaccine responses in identical twins.

The specimen was PBMCs. These receptors came from a woman aged 18-30 years in good health. CDR3s include the opening cysteine and the closing phenylalanine or tryptophan. A D gene is named only where the DNA matches it firmly. The size entry is marked missing in some rows and otherwise reads once, few, many or a size class.

abundance | j_gene | d_gene | v_gene | CDR3nt | CDR3aa
. | TRBJ1-1 | . | TRBV6-6 | TGTGCCAGCAGTCCCCGGTCGGAGGAAGCTTTCTTT | CASSPRSEEAFF
many | TRBJ2-3 | TRBD2 | TRBV10-3 | TGTGCCATCAGCGAGACTAGCGGTGCAAGCGGCACAGATACGCAGTATTTT | CAISETSGASGTDTQYF
. | TRBJ2-7 | . | TRBV18 | TGTGCCAGCTCACCACTGGAGTACGAGCAGTACTTC | CASSPLEYEQYF
few | TRBJ2-2 | TRBD2 | TRBV6-4 | TGTGCCAGCAGTGACTCGGCTAGCGGGAGTTTGCCCGGGGAGCTGTTTTTT | CASSDSASGSLPGELFF
. | TRBJ2-1 | TRBD2 | TRBV10-1 | TGCGCCAGCAGTGAGGGCCGTCGGCTAGCGGGGGGCTTCGGGGAGCAGTTCTTC | CASSEGRRLAGGFGEQFF
. | TRBJ2-7 | TRBD1 | TRBV12-3/TRBV12-4 | TGTGCCAGCAGCACAGACAGGGTAGGTTACGAGCAGTACTTC | CASSTDRVGYEQYF
few | TRBJ2-1 | . | TRBV20-1 | TGCAGTGCTAGTACCGGGACTTTTAGCGTCAATGAGCAGTTCTTC | CSASTGTFSVNEQFF
few | TRBJ2-5 | . | TRBV2 | TGTGCCAGCAGTGATCGGGGGACGCAAGAGACCCAGTACTTC | CASSDRGTQETQYF
many | TRBJ2-5 | TRBD2 | TRBV12-3/TRBV12-4 | TGTGCCAGCAGTTTTGGCGGGAGCGGGGAGACCCAGTACTTC | CASSFGGSGETQYF
many | TRBJ2-3 | TRBD2 | TRBV12-3/TRBV12-4 | TGTGCCAGCAGTTTTGGGACTAGGGTGGATACGCAGTATTTT | CASSFGTRVDTQYF
few | TRBJ2-5 | . | TRBV20-1 | TGCAGTGCTAGAATGCCCACCGGGGGACGTCAAGAGACCCAGTACTTC | CSARMPTGGRQETQYF
few | TRBJ1-1 | TRBD1 | TRBV13 | TGTGCCAGCAGCCCCACGGGACAGGGGGCGGTCACTGAAGCTTTCTTT | CASSPTGQGAVTEAFF
few | TRBJ2-7 | . | TRBV5-1 | TGCGCCAGCAGCCCCGGCGCAGGGTTGAACGAGCAGTACTTC | CASSPGAGLNEQYF
. | TRBJ2-2 | . | TRBV28 | TGTGCCAGCAGTTTCCGGAATTCCGGGGAGCTGTTTTTT | CASSFRNSGELFF
. | TRBJ1-2 | TRBD1 | TRBV12-3/TRBV12-4 | TGTGCCTGCAGTCCACGACAGGGTTGGTATGGCTACACCTTC | CACSPRQGWYGYTF
few | TRBJ2-1 | . | TRBV3-1 | TGTGCCAGCAGCCCCTCGGGTACCCTGAACAATGAGCAGTTCTTC | CASSPSGTLNNEQFF
. | TRBJ2-1 | TRBD1 | TRBV9 | TGTGCCAGCAGCATCCAGACAGGGTCTCTTGGAGATGAGCAGTTCTTC | CASSIQTGSLGDEQFF
. | TRBJ1-5 | . | TRBV6-1 | TGTGCCAGCAGGGACCCGATCGTTAGCAATCAGCCCCAGCATTTT | CASRDPIVSNQPQHF
few | TRBJ1-5 | . | TRBV12-3/TRBV12-4 | TGTGCCAGCAGTTTCTGGGACGGGGATCAGCCCCAGCATTTT | CASSFWDGDQPQHF
. | TRBJ2-1 | . | TRBV5-1 | TGCGCCAGCAGCTTTAGGGGTCAGGAGCAGTTCTTC | CASSFRGQEQFF